This T cell receptor beta chain was captured in a study of blood T cells in healthy people across ages. Across the whole study: The capture of about one barcoded beta molecule per two T cells was achieved by template switching.

Germline V gives CDR1 MNHEY, CDR2 SMNVEV (reference sequence). The CDR3 spans 18 residues. Trimming shortened V by 1 base and J by 0 bases, and 16 bases separated the two germline ends. Primers used in a second PCR of roughly 7 to 11 cycles were a sample-barcoded 5' primer and a J-beta primer mix. Template switching added a 12-random-nucleotide identifier to every cDNA molecule. TCRdb analysed the 5' RACE reads with MiXCR anew, one entry per CDR3 protein. Of over 600,000 distinct CDR3 sequences listed, 40% to 45% are singletons. This clonotype appeared a few times. Its antigen is unidentified. Study outcomes and limitations: Naive and antigen-experienced cells were not separated, limiting conclusive comparison. More naive CD4+ cells and higher diversity marked long-lived donors relative to aged donors.

The sample consisted of blood. The chain is built from TRBV27 and TRBJ2-1; possible D gene TRBD2, 5 bases. The source is an older man in good health. CDR3 in DNA: TGTGCCAGCAGTTTATTAGAGCTTAGCGCGACCTCCTACAATGAGCAGTTCTTC. Amino acid sequence: CASSLLELSATSYNEQFF.